This T cell receptor beta chain was sequenced in a study of monozygotic twins with inflammatory bowel disease. Germline V gene lookup returns CDR1 MDHEN and CDR2 SYDVKM. The CDR3 runs to 14 residues. TCRdb re-analyzed the 5' RACE reads; it lists each CDR3 protein once, without DNA. The sample has about 170,000 distinct CDR3 sequences. This chain connects TRBV28 to TRBJ2-7; the TRBD2 assignment by TCRdb is unverifiable without DNA. The sequenced material came from blood. This TCR was recovered from a human donor with ulcerative colitis or Crohn's disease, or a healthy co-twin of an affected twin (not recorded which). The CDR3 reads CASSLWGRNYEQYF.